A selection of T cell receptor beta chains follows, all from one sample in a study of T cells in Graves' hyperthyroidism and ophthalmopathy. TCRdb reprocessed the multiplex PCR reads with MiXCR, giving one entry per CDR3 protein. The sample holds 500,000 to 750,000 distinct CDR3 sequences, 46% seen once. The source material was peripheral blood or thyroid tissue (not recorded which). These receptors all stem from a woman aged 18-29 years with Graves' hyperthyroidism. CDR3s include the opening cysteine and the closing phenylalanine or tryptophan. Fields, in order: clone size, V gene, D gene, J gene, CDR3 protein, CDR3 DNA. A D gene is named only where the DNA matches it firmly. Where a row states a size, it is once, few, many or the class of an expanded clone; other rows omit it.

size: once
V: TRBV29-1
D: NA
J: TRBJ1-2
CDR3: CSADSLLGGYTF
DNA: TGCAGCGCTGACAGCCTCCTGGGTGGCTACACCTTC

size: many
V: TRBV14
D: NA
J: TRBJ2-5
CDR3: CASSHRTPTQETQYF
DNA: TGTGCCAGCAGCCACCGGACACCGACCCAAGAGACCCAGTACTTC

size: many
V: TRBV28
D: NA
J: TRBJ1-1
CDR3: CASRRGTEAFF
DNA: TGTGCCTCGCGACGTGGCACTGAAGCTTTCTTT

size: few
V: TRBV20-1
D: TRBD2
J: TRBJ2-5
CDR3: CSAREPSGRETQYF
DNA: TGCAGTGCTAGAGAGCCTAGCGGTCGGGAGACCCAGTACTTC

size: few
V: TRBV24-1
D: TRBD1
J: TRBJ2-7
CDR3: CATSDRGDRPTEQYF
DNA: TGTGCCACCAGTGATCGAGGGGACAGGCCCACGGAGCAGTACTTC

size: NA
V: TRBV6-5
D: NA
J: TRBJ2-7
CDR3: CASSSLEEGYEQYF
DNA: TGTGCCAGCAGTTCTTTAGAGGAGGGCTACGAGCAGTACTTC

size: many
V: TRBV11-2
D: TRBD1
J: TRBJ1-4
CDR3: CASSRMSGTGGEKLFF
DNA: TGTGCCAGCAGCCGGATGTCCGGGACAGGGGGGGAAAAACTGTTTTTT

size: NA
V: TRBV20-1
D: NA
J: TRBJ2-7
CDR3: CSARGLQGHYEQYF
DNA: TGCAGTGCCAGAGGACTTCAGGGACACTACGAGCAGTACTTC

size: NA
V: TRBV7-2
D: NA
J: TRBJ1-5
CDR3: CASSLYPQETQHF
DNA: TGTGCCAGCAGCTTATACCCGCAAGAGACCCAGCATTTT

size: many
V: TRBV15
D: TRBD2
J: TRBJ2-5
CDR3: CATSIKAGVGETQYF
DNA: TGTGCCACCAGCATAAAAGCGGGAGTAGGGGAGACCCAGTACTTC

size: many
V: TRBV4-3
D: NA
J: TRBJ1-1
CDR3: CASSQGVANTEAFF
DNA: TGCGCCAGCAGCCAAGGGGTAGCGAACACTGAAGCTTTCTTT

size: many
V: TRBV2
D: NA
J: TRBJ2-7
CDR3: CASSDYYRVYEQYF
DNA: TGTGCCAGCAGCGATTACTACAGGGTCTACGAGCAGTACTTC

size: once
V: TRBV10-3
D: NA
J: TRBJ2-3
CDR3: CAISETLVSTDTQYF
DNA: TGTGCCATCAGTGAGACCCTAGTGAGCACAGATACGCAGTATTTT

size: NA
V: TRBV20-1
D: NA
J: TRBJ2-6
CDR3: CSVRATTGANVLTF
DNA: TGCAGTGTACGAGCCACGACTGGGGCCAACGTCCTGACTTTC

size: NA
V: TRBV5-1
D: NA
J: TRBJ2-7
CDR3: CASSLAAAGTYEQYF
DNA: TGCGCCAGCAGCTTGGCCGCTGCAGGGACCTACGAGCAGTACTTC

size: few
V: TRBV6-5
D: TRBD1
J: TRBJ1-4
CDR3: CASSSRGQNEKLFF
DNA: TGTGCCAGCAGCAGCAGGGGGCAAAATGAAAAACTGTTTTTT

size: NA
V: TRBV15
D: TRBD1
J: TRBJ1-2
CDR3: CATSEGDRGANYGYTF
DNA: TGTGCCACCAGCGAGGGGGACAGGGGGGCTAACTATGGCTACACCTTC

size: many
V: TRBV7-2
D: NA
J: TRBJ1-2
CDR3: CASSLGGGRGANYGYTF
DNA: TGTGCCAGCAGCTTAGGCGGGGGGCGCGGGGCTAACTATGGCTACACCTTC

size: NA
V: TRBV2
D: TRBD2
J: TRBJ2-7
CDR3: CASSEDLAGGEQYF
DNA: TGTGCCAGCAGTGAGGATCTAGCGGGAGGCGAGCAGTACTTC

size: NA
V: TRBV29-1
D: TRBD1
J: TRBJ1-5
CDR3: CSVTGDRGDQPQHF
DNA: TGCAGCGTGACCGGGGACAGGGGCGATCAGCCCCAGCATTTT

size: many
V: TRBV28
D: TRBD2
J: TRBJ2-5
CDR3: CASRALAGVGGETQYF
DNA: TGTGCCAGCAGGGCCCTAGCGGGAGTAGGTGGGGAGACCCAGTACTTC

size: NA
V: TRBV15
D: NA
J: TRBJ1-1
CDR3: CATSRGTVTEAFF
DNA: TGTGCCACCAGCAGAGGGACGGTCACTGAAGCTTTCTTT

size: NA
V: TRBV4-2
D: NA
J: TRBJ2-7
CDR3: CASSQGPDAASSYEQYF
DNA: TGTGCCAGCAGCCAAGGGCCCGACGCCGCTAGCTCCTACGAGCAGTACTTC

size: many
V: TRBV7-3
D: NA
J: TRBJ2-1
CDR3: CASSLTAGGNEQFF
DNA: TGTGCCAGCAGCTTAACTGCAGGAGGCAATGAGCAGTTCTTC

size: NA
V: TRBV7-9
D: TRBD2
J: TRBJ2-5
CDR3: CASSLVGAGERGTSGRETQYF
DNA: TGTGCCAGCAGCTTAGTCGGGGCAGGGGAACGTGGGACTAGCGGGAGGGAGACCCAGTACTTC

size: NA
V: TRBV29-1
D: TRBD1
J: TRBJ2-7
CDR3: CSVRAGGVRYYEQYF
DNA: TGCAGCGTTAGGGCAGGGGGTGTCCGTTACTACGAGCAGTACTTC

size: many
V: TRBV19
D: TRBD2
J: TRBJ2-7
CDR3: CASSTAAVGTSGTYEQYF
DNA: TGTGCCAGTAGTACCGCTGCGGTCGGAACTAGCGGGACATACGAGCAGTACTTC

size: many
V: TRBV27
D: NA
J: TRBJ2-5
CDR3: CASSFSSQTQYF
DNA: TGTGCCAGCAGTTTTAGCAGCCAGACCCAGTACTTC

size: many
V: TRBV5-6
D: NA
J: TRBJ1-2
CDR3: CASSLDGGHGYGYTF
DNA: TGTGCCAGCAGCTTGGACGGGGGGCATGGTTATGGCTACACCTTC

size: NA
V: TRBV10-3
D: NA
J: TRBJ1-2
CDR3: CATRDGYTF
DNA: TGTGCCACCAGGGACGGCTACACCTTC

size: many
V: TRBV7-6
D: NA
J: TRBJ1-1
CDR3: CASSYRQNVNTEAFF
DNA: TGTGCCAGCAGCTACCGACAGAACGTGAACACTGAAGCTTTCTTT

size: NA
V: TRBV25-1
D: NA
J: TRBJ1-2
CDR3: CASSDRLNYGYTF
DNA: TGTGCCAGCAGTGACCGACTCAACTATGGCTACACCTTC

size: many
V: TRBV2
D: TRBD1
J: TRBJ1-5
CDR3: CASRGTGGPQPQHF
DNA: TGTGCCAGCAGGGGGACAGGGGGCCCTCAGCCCCAGCATTTT

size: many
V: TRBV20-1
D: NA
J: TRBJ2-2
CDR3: CSARRGNTGELFF
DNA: TGCAGTGCTAGACGGGGGAACACCGGGGAGCTGTTTTTT

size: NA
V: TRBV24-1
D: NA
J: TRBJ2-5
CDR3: CATSDLSGEWYF
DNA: TGTGCCACCAGTGATTTGTCGGGGGAATGGTACTTC

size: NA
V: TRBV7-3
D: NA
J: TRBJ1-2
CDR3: CASSDGRADYGYTF
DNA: TGTGCCAGCAGCGACGGGAGGGCCGACTATGGCTACACCTTC

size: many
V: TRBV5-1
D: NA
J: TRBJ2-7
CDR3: CASSVDLYEQYF
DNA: TGCGCCAGCAGCGTGGACCTCTACGAGCAGTACTTC

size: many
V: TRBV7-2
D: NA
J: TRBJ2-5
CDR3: CASSASRETQYF
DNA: TGTGCCAGCAGCGCTAGTCGAGAGACCCAGTACTTC

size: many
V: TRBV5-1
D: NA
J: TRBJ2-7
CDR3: CASSSSSAGYEQYF
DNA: TGCGCCAGCAGTTCCTCCAGCGCGGGCTACGAGCAGTACTTC